This T cell receptor beta chain was recorded in a study of T cell responses to AZD1222 COVID-19 vaccine. The V end lost 0 bases, the J end lost 1 base, and 11 bases lay between the germline ends. Germline CDR1 SGHNT, CDR2 YYREEE (reference sequence). The CDR3 runs 16 residues. Assay: immunoSEQ multiplex PCR; the TCRdb copy retains only in-frame clones and omits some. The sample contains under 200,000 clones, around 94% of which appear only once. This chain joins TRBV5-4 and TRBJ1-3, with D possibly being TRBD1 (5 bases). Sample: peripheral blood, taken on day 0 of AZD1222 vaccination. The sequence was obtained from an adult in good health. CDR3 in DNA: TGTGCCAGCAGCTTGGGGGGACCGTCGTCTGGAAACACCATATATTTT. It translates to CASSLGGPSSGNTIYF.